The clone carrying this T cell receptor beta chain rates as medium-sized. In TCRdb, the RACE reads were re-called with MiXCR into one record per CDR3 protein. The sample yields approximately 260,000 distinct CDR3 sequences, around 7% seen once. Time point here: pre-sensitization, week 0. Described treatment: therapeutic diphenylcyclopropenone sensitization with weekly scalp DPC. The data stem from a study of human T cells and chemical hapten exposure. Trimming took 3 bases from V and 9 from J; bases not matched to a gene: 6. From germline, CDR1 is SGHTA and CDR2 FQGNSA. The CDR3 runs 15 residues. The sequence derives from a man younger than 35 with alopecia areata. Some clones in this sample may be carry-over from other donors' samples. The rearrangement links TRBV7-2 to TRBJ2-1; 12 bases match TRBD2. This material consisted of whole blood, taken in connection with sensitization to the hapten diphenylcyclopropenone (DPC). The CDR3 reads CASSLWTSGVSEQFF. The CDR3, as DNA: TGTGCCAGCAGCTTGTGGACTAGCGGGGTTTCTGAGCAGTTCTTC.